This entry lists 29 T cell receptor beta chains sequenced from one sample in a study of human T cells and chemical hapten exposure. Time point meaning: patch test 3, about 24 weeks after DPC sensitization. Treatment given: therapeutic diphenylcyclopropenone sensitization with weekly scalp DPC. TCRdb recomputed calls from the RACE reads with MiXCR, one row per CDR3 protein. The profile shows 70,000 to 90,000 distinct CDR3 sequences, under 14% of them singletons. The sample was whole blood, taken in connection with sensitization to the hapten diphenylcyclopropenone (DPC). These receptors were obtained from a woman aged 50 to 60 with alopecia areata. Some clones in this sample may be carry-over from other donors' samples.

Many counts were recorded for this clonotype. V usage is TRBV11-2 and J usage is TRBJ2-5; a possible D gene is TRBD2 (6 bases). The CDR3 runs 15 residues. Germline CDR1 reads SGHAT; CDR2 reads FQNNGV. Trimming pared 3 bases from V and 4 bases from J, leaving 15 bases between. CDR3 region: CASSLSRFGGETQYF. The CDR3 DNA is TGTGCCAGCAGCTTGAGTCGTTTCGGGGGAGAGACCCAGTACTTC.

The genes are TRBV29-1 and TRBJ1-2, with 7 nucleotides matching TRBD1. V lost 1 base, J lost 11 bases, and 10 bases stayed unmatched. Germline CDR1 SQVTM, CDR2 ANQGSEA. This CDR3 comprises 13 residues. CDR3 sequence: CSVEAQGVQWYTF. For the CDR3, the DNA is TGCAGCGTTGAAGCCCAGGGGGTTCAGTGGTACACCTTC.

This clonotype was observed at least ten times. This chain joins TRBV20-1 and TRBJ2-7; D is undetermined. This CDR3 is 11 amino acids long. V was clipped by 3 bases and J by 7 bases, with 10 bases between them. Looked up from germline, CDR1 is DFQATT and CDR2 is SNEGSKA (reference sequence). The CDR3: CSASHAAEQYF. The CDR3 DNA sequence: TGCAGTGCTAGTCATGCCGCGGAGCAGTACTTC.

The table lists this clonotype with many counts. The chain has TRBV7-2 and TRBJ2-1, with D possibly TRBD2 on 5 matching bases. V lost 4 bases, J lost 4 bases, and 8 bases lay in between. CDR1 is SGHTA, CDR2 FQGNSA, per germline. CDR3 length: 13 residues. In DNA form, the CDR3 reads TGTGCCAGCAGCTCAGCGGCGTACAATGAGCAGTTCTTC. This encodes CASSSAAYNEQFF.

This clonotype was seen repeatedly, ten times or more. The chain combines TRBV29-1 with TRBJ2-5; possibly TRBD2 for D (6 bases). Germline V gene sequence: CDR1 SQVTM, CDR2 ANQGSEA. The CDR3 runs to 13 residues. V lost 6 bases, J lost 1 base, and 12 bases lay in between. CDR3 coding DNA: TGCAGCGTCGCTTGGACTACCCAAGAGACCCAGTACTTC. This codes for CSVAWTTQETQYF. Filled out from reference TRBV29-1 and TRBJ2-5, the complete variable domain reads SAVISQKPSRDICQRGTSLTIQCQVDSQVTMMFWYRQQPGQSLTLIATANQGSEATYESGFVIDKFPISRPNLTFSTLTVSNMSPEDSSIYLCSVAWTTQETQYFGPGTRLLVL.

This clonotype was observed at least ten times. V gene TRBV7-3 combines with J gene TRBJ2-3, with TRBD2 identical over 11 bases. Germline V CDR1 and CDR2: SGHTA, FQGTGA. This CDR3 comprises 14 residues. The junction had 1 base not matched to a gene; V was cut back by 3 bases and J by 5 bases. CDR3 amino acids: CASSFSGRGDTQYF. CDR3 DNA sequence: TGTGCCAGCAGCTTTAGCGGGAGGGGAGATACGCAGTATTTT.

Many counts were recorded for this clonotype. The CDR3 protein is CASSPGKTTQYF. DNA for the CDR3: TGTGCCAGCAGTCCCGGTAAGACGACGCAGTATTTT. This rearrangement joins TRBV12-3 or TRBV12-4 to TRBJ2-3; D gene uncertain. Trimming left V 5 bases short and J 9 bases short, with 12 bases between. The CDR3 sequence is 12 residues long.

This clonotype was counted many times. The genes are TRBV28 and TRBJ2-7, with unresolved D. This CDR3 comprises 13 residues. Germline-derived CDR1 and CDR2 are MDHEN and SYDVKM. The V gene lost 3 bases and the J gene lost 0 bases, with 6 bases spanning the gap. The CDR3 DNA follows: TGTGCCAGCAGTTTGCCCAGCTCCTACGAGCAGTACTTC. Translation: CASSLPSSYEQYF. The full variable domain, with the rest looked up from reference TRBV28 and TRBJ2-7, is DVKVTQSSRYLVKRTGEKVFLECVQDMDHENMFWYRQDPGLGLRLIYFSYDVKMKEKGDIPEGYSVSREKKERFSLILESASTNQTSMYLCASSLPSSYEQYFGPGTRLTVT.

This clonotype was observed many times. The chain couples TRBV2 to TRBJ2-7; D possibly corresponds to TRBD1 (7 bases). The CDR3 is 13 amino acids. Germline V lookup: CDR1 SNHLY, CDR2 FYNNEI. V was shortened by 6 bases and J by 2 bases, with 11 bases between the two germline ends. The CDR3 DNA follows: TGTGCCAGCAGACGCGGGACAGCCTACGAGCAGTACTTC. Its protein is CASRRGTAYEQYF.

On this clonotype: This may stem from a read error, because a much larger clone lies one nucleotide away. The CDR3: CASSVDTGIGPRSEQFF. DNA for the CDR3: TGTGCCAGCAGCGTAGATACTGGGATTGGCCCACGGAGTGAGCAGTTCTTC. V gene TRBV9 combines with J gene TRBJ2-1; D ambiguous. This CDR3 region has 17 residues. With 0 bases removed from V and 9 bases from J, the gap between germline ends came to 22 bases. The germline V gene encodes CDR1 SGDLS and CDR2 YYNGEE.

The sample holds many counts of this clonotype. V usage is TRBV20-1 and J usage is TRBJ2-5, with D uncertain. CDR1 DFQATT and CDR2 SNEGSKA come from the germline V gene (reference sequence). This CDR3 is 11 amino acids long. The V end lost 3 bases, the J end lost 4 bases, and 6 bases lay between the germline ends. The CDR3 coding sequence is TGCAGTGCTAGTAAATCAGAGACCCAGTACTTC. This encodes CSASKSETQYF.

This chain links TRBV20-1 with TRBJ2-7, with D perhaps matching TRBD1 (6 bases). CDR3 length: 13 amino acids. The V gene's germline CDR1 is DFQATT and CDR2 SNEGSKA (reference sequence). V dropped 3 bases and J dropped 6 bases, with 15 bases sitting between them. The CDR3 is CSARTRQVSEQYF. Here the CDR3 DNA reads TGCAGTGCTAGGACACGACAGGTTAGCGAGCAGTACTTC.

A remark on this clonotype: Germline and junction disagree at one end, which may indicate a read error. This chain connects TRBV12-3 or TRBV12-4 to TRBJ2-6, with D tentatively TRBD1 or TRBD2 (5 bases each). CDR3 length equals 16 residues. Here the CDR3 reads CASSLMSGSGANVQTF. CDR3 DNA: TGTGCCAGCAGTTTAATGTCGGGATCTGGGGCCAACGTCCAGACTTTC.

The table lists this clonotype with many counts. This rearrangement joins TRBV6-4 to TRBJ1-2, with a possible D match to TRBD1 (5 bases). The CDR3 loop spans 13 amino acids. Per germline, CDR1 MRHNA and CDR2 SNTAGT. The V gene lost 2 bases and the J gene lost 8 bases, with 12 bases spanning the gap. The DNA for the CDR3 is TGTGCCAGCAGTGACGGGACGAAAGTCGGCTACACCTTC. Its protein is CASSDGTKVGYTF.

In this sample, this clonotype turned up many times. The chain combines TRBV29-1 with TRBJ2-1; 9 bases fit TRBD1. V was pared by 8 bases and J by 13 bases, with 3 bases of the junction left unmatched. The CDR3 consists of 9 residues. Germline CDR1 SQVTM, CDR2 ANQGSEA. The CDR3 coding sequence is TGCAGCCACAGGGGGCTTCAGTTCTTC. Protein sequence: CSHRGLQFF.

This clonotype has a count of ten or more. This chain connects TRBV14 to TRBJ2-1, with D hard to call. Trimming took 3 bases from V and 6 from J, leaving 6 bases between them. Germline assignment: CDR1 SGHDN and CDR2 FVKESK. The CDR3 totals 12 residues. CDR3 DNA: TGTGCCAGCAGCCAGAGTCGCAATGAGCAGTTCTTC. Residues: CASSQSRNEQFF.

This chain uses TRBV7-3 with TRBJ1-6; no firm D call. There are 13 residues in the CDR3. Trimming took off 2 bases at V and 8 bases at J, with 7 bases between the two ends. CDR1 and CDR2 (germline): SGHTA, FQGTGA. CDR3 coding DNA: TGTGCCAGCAGCTTACAGCCAGATTCACCCCTCCACTTT. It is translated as CASSLQPDSPLHF.

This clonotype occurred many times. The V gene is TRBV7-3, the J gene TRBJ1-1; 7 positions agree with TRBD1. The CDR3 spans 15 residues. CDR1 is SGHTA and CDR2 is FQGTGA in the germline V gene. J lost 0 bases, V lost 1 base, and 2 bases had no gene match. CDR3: CASSLKGQMNTEAFF. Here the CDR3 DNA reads TGTGCCAGCAGCTTAAAGGGACAGATGAACACTGAAGCTTTCTTT. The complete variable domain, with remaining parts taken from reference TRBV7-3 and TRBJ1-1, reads GAGVSQTPSNKVTEKGKYVELRCDPISGHTALYWYRQSLGQGPEFLIYFQGTGAADDSGLPNDRFFAVRPEGSVSTLKIQRTERGDSAVYLCASSLKGQMNTEAFFGQGTRLTVV.

CDR3 residues: CASSFYLYNEQFF. In DNA form, the CDR3 reads TGTGCCAGCAGTTTTTACCTCTACAATGAGCAGTTCTTC. The chain carries TRBV12-3 or TRBV12-4 and TRBJ2-1, with D uncertain. The V and J ends lost 3 bases and 3 bases respectively, with 6 bases between them. The length of the CDR3 is 13 residues.

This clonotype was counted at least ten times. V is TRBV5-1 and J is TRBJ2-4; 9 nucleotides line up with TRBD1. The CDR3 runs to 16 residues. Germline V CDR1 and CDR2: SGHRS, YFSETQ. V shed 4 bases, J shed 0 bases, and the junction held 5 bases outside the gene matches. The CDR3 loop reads CASSQGTGLAKNIQYF. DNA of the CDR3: TGCGCCAGCAGCCAAGGGACAGGGCTAGCCAAAAACATTCAGTACTTC.

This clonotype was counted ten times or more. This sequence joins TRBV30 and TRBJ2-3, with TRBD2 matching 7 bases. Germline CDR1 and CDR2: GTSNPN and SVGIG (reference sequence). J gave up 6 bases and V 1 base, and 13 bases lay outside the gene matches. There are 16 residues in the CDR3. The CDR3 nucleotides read TGTGCCTGGAGTGCGATTAGCGGATCCGGGGGGGATACGCAGTATTTT. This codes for CAWSAISGSGGDTQYF.

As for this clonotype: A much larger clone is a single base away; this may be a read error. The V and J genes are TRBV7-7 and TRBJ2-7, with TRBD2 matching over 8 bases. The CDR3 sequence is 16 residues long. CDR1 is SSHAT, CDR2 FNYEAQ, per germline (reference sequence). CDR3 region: CASSPSAGQAGVRQYF. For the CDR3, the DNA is TGTGCTAGCAGCCCGTCGGCGGGACAAGCGGGAGTTAGGCAGTACTTC. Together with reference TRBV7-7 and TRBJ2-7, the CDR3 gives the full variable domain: GAGVSQSPRYKVTKRGQDVTLRCDPISSHATLYWYQQALGQGPEFLTYFNYEAQPDKSGLPSDRFSAERPEGSISTLTIQRTEQRDSAMYRCASSPSAGQAGVRQYFGPGTRLTVT.

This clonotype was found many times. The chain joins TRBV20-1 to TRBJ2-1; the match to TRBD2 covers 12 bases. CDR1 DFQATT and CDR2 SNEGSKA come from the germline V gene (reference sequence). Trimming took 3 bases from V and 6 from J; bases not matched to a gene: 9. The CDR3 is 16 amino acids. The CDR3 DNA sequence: TGCAGTGCTAGTACTGCTAGCGGGAGGGTTGGCAATGAGCAGTTCTTC. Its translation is CSASTASGRVGNEQFF.

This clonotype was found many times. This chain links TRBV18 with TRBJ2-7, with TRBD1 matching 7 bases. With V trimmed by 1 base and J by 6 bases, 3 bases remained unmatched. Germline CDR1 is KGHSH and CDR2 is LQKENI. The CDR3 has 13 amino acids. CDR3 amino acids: CASSPRQGGEQYF. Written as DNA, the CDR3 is TGTGCCAGCTCACCACGACAGGGTGGCGAGCAGTACTTC.

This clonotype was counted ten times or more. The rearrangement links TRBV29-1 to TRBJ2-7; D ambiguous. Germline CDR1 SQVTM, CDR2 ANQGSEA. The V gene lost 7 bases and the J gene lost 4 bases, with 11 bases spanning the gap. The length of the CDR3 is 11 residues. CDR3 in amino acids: CSGRDGYEQYF. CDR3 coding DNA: TGCAGCGGACGCGACGGATACGAGCAGTACTTC.

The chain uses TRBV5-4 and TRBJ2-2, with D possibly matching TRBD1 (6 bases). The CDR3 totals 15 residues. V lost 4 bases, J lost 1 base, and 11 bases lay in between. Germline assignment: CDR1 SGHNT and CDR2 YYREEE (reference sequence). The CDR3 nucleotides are TGTGCCAGCAGCCCCCCGACAGGGAACACCGGGGAGCTGTTTTTT. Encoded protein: CASSPPTGNTGELFF.

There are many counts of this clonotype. As DNA, the CDR3 is TGTGCCAGCAGCGGGTGGGGCTCCTACGAGCAGTACTTC. Its protein product is CASSGWGSYEQYF. The chain joins TRBV27 to TRBJ2-7; D gene uncertain. Trimming left V 6 bases short and J 0 bases short, with 9 bases between. Per germline, CDR1 MNHEY and CDR2 SMNVEV (reference sequence). There are 13 residues in the CDR3.

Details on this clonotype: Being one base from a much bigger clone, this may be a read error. The CDR3, as DNA: TGTGCCAGCAGCCTAGGACTAGCCTCGGGAACCGGGGAGCTGTTTTTT. Amino acids: CASSLGLASGTGELFF. The chain carries TRBV9 and TRBJ2-2; 8 nucleotides line up with TRBD2. This CDR3 has 16 residues. J lost 5 bases, V lost 4 bases, and 10 bases had no gene match. Germline V gene sequence: CDR1 SGDLS, CDR2 YYNGEE.

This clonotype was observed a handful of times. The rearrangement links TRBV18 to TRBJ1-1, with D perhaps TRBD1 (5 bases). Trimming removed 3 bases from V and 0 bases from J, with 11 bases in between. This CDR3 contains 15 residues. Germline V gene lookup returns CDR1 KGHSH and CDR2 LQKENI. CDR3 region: CASSPLGEMNTEAFF. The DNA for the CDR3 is TGTGCCAGCTCACCTCTGGGGGAGATGAACACTGAAGCTTTCTTT. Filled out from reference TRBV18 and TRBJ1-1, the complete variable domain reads NAGVMQNPRHLVRRRGQEARLRCSPMKGHSHVYWYRQLPEEGLKFMVYLQKENIIDESGMPKERFSAEFPKEGPSILRIQQVVRGDSAAYFCASSPLGEMNTEAFFGQGTRLTVV.